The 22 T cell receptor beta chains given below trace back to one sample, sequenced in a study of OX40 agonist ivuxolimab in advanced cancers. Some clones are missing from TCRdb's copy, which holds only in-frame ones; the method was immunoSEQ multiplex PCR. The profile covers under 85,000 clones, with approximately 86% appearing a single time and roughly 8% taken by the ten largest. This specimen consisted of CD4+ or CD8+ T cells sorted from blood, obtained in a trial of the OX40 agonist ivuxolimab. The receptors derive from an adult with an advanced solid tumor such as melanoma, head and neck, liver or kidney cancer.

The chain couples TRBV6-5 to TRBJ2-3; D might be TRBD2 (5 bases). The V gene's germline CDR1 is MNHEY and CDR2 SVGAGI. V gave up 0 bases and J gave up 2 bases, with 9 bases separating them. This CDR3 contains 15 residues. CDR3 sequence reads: CASSYSDWHTDTQYF. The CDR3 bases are TGTGCCAGCAGTTACTCGGACTGGCACACAGATACGCAGTATTTT.

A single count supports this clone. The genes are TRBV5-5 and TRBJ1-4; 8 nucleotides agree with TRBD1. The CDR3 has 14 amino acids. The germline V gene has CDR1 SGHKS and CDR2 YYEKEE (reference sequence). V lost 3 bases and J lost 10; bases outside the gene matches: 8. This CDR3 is CASSSPPGGRKLFF. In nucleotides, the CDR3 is TGTGCCAGCAGCTCACCCCCAGGGGGCCGAAAACTGTTTTTT.

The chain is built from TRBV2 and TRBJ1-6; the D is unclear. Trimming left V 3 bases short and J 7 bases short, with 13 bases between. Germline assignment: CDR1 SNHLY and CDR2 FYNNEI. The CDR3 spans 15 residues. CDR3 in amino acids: CASSDRGSRNSPLHF. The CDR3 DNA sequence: TGTGCCAGCAGTGATCGGGGATCGAGGAATTCACCCCTCCACTTT.

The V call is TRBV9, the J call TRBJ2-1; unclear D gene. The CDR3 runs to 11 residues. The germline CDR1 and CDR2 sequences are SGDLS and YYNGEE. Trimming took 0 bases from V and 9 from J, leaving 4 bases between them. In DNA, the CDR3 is TGTGCCAGCAGCGTAGGAGGTGAGCAGTTCTTC. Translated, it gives CASSVGGEQFF.

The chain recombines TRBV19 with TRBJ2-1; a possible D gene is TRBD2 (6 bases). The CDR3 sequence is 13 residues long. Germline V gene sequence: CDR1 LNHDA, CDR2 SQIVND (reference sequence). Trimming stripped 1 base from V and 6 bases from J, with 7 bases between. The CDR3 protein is CASSIGRGNEQFF. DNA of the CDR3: TGTGCCAGTAGTATAGGGAGGGGCAATGAGCAGTTCTTC.

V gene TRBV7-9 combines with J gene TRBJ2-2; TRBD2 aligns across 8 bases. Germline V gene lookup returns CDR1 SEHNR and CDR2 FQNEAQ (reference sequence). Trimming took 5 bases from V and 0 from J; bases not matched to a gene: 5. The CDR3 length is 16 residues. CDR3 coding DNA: TGTGCCAGCAGCGGAATAGCGGGGACGAACACCGGGGAGCTGTTTTTT. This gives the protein CASSGIAGTNTGELFF.

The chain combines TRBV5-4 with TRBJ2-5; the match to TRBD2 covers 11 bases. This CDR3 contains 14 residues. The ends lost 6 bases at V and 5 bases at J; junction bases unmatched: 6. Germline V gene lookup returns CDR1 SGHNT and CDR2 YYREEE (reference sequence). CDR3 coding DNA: TGTGCCAGCATCCTTAGCGGGAGGGGTGAGACCCAGTACTTC. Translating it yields CASILSGRGETQYF. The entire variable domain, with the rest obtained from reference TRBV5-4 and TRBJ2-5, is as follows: ETGVTQSPTHLIKTRGQQVTLRCSSQSGHNTVSWYQQALGQGPQFIFQYYREEENGRGNFPPRFSGLQFPNYSSELNVNALELDDSALYLCASILSGRGETQYFGPGTRLLVL.

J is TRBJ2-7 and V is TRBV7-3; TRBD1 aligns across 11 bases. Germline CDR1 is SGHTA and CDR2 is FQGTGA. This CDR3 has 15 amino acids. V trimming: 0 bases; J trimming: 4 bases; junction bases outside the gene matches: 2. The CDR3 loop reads CASSLTGTGGYEQYF. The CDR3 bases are TGTGCCAGCAGCTTAACCGGGACAGGGGGGTACGAGCAGTACTTC.

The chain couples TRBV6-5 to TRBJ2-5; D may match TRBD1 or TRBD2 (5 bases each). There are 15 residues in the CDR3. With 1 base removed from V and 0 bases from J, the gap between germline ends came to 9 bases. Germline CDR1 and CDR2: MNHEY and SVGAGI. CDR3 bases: TGTGCCAGCAGTTACTGGGGGAGTTACCAAGAGACCCAGTACTTC. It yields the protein CASSYWGSYQETQYF.

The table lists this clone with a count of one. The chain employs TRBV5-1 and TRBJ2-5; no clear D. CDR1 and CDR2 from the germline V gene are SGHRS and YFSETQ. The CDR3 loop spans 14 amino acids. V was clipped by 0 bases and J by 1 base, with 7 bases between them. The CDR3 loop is CASSLAASQETQYF. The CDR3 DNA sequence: TGCGCCAGCAGCTTGGCCGCCAGCCAAGAGACCCAGTACTTC.

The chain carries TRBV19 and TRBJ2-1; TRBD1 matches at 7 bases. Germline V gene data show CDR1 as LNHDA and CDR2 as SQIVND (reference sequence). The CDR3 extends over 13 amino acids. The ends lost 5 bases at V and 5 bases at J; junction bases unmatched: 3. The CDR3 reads CASSPQGDNEQFF. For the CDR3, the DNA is TGTGCCAGTAGTCCCCAGGGGGACAATGAGCAGTTCTTC.

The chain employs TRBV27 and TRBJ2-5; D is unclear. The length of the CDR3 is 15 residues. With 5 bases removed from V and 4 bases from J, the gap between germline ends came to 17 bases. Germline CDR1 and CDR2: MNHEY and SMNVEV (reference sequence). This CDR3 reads CASSSRNTRGETQYF. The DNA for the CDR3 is TGTGCCAGCAGTAGTCGTAACACCCGAGGAGAGACCCAGTACTTC.

The CDR3 DNA reads TGTGCCAGCAGCTTGACCCGCTCCTACAATGAGCAGTTCTTC. This sequence encodes CASSLTRSYNEQFF. The chain couples TRBV5-6 to TRBJ2-1; D is undetermined. CDR3 length: 14 amino acids. CDR1 and CDR2 (germline): SGHDT, YYEEEE. Trimming took 1 base from V and 0 from J, leaving 5 bases between them.

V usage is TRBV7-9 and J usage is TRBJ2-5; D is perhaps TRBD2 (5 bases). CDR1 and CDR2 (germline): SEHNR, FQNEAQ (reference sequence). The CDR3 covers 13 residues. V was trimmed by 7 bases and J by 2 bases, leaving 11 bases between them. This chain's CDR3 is CASNSLGQETQYF. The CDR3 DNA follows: TGTGCCAGCAATTCACTAGGGCAAGAGACCCAGTACTTC.

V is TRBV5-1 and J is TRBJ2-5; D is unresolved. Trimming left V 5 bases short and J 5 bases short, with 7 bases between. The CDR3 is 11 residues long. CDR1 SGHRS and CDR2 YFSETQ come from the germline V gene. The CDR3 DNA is TGCGCCAGCAGTTATGAGGAGACCCAGTACTTC. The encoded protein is CASSYEETQYF.

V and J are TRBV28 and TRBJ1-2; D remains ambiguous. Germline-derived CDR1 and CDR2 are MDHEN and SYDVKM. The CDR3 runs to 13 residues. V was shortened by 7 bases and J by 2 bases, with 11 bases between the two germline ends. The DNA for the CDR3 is TGTGCCAGCACCCCGTTTGGGAACTATGGCTACACCTTC. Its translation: CASTPFGNYGYTF.

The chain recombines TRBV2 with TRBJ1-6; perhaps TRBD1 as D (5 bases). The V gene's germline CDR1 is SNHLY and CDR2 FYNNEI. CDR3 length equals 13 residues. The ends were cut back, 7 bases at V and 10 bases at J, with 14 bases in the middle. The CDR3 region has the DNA TGTGCCAGCACGGGGCAAATAGAATCACCCCTCCACTTT. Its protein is CASTGQIESPLHF.

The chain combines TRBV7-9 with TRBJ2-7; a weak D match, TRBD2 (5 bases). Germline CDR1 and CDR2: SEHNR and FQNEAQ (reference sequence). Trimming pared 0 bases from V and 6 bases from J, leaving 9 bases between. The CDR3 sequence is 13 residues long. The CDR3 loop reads CASSLARAGEQYF. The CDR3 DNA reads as TGTGCCAGCAGCTTAGCGAGGGCAGGCGAGCAGTACTTC.

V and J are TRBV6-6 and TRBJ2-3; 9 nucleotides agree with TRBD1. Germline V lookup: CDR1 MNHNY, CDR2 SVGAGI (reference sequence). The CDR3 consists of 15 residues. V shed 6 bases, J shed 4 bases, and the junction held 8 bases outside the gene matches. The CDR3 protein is CASRVSGQGADTQYF. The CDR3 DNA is TGTGCCAGCAGAGTCTCGGGACAGGGAGCAGATACGCAGTATTTT.

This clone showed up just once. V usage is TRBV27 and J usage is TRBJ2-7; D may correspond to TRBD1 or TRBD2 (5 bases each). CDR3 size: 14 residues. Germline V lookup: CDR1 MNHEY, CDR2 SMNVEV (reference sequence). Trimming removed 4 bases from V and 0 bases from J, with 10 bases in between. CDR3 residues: CASSSPGGSYEQYF. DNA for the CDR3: TGTGCCAGCAGTTCCCCTGGGGGCTCCTACGAGCAGTACTTC.

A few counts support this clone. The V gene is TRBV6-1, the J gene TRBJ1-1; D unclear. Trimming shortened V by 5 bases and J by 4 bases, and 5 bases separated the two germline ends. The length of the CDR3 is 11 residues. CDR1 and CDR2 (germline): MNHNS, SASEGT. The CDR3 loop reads CASSWATEAFF. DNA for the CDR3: TGTGCCAGCAGTTGGGCCACTGAAGCTTTCTTT.

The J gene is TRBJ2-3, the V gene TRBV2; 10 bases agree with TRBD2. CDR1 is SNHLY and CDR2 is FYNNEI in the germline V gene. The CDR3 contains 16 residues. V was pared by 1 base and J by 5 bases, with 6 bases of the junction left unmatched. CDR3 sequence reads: CASSEDLAGVKDTQYF. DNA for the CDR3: TGTGCCAGCAGTGAAGACCTAGCGGGAGTGAAAGATACGCAGTATTTT. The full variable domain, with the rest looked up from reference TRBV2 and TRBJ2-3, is EPEVTQTPSHQVTQMGQEVILRCVPISNHLYFYWYRQILGQKVEFLVSFYNNEISEKSEIFDDQFSVERPDGSNFTLKIRSTKLEDSAMYFCASSEDLAGVKDTQYFGPGTRLTVL.